This T cell receptor beta chain was identified during a study of blood T cells in healthy people across ages. Trimming took 6 bases from V and 12 from J, leaving 24 bases between them. Germline V gene sequence: CDR1 DFQATT, CDR2 SNEGSKA (reference sequence). CDR3 size: 14 residues. Sample-barcoded 5' priming and a J-beta primer mix drove a second PCR of about 6 to 12 cycles. The authors tagged each cDNA molecule using a template-switch adaptor with 12 random nucleotides. Every sample gave at least 3 million paired-end reads containing CDR3. TCRdb redid the calling of the 5' RACE reads with MiXCR, one entry per CDR3 protein. The data show 650,000 to 1,000,000 distinct CDR3 sequences, about 34% seen once. Each donor was a healthy Caucasian individual from Russia, aged about 6 to 95. Per individual sample, total RNA of at least 5 micrograms was extracted.

This clonotype was sampled from a man aged 18 to 29 in good health. The sequencing sample was made of blood. The V call is TRBV20-1, the J call TRBJ2-1; D call uncertain. In DNA form, the CDR3 reads TGCAGTGCGTCTGGCAGCCAAAGGCGAATCTGGCAGTTCTTC. Its protein product is CSASGSQRRIWQFF.